These 31 T cell receptor beta chains came from one sample sequenced in a study of OX40 agonist ivuxolimab in advanced cancers. Produced via immunoSEQ multiplex PCR; TCRdb's table is partial and in-frame only. The sample gives about 73,000 clones, around 90% of which show up once; approximately 0.5% is in the top ten. Sequencing used CD4+ or CD8+ T cells sorted from blood, obtained in a trial of the OX40 agonist ivuxolimab. These TCRs come from an adult with an advanced solid tumor such as melanoma, head and neck, liver or kidney cancer.

V gene TRBV30 combines with J gene TRBJ2-7; 7 bases fit TRBD2. Looked up from germline, CDR1 is GTSNPN and CDR2 is SVGIG (reference sequence). V shed 2 bases and J 3 bases; nucleotides not matched to a gene: 22. The CDR3 is 19 amino acids. CDR3 coding DNA: TGTGCCTGGAGTCTCCCCAAGGCGGGAGTTCCCTCCCCAATCTACGAGCAGTACTTC. Translating it yields CAWSLPKAGVPSPIYEQYF.

V usage is TRBV6-5 and J usage is TRBJ1-2; 9 positions agree with TRBD1. Trimming took 6 bases from V and 3 from J; bases not matched to a gene: 2. CDR1 MNHEY and CDR2 SVGAGI come from the germline V gene. The CDR3 length is 13 residues. The CDR3 reads CASRTGGYYGYTF. DNA of the CDR3: TGTGCCAGCAGAACAGGGGGCTACTATGGCTACACCTTC.

The chain uses TRBV7-2 and TRBJ2-3; 12 bases are a match to TRBD2. Germline CDR1 SGHTA, CDR2 FQGNSA. The CDR3 contains 15 residues. With 5 bases clipped from V and 6 bases from J, the junction kept 6 bases outside the gene matches. CDR3 region: CASSRTSGTSDTQYF. The CDR3 coding sequence is TGTGCCAGCAGCCGGACTAGCGGGACCAGTGATACGCAGTATTTT.

This clone was counted once. This chain joins TRBV9 and TRBJ2-7, with D perhaps TRBD1 or TRBD2 (5 bases each). The CDR3 spans 14 residues. In germline, CDR1 is SGDLS, CDR2 YYNGEE. V was cut by 4 bases and J by 2 bases, with 13 bases left in between. The DNA for the CDR3 is TGTGCCAGCAGCCTAAACACGGGGCCCTACGAGCAGTACTTC. Translating it yields CASSLNTGPYEQYF.

V gene TRBV7-2 combines with J gene TRBJ2-2; 8 nucleotides agree with TRBD2. The CDR3 extends over 15 amino acids. Trimming removed 5 bases from V and 0 bases from J; junction bases left unmatched: 2. Germline lookup yields CDR1 SGHTA and CDR2 FQGNSA. The CDR3 coding sequence is TGTGCCAGCAGCCCCGGGGGGGCGAACACCGGGGAGCTGTTTTTT. This codes for CASSPGGANTGELFF.

Turning to this clone: Other DNA sequences of this sample code for an identical CDR3. The chain couples TRBV20-1 to TRBJ2-1; D remains ambiguous. V was pared by 6 bases and J by 4 bases, with 4 bases between. This CDR3 spans 10 amino acids. Germline CDR1 is DFQATT and CDR2 is SNEGSKA (reference sequence). CDR3 amino acids: CSALYNEQFF. Written as DNA, the CDR3 is TGCAGTGCCCTATACAATGAGCAGTTCTTC.

This clone was counted once. This chain uses TRBV4-3 with TRBJ2-4; 12 bases match TRBD1. The CDR3 contains 17 residues. The V gene end was trimmed by 3 bases and the J gene end by 2 bases; junction bases not matched to a gene: 5. Germline CDR1 is LGHNA and CDR2 is YSLEER. This CDR3 is CASSQGDRGPTKNIQYF. In DNA form, the CDR3 reads TGCGCCAGCAGCCAGGGGGACAGGGGGCCTACCAAAAACATTCAGTACTTC.

V gene TRBV6-1 combines with J gene TRBJ1-5; TRBD1 aligns across 7 bases. This CDR3 contains 15 residues. CDR1 is MNHNS and CDR2 is SASEGT in the germline V gene. V was clipped by 5 bases and J by 9 bases; unmatched bases: 13. The CDR3 DNA reads TGTGCCAGCAGTACCAGGACAGGCCGTTTGAGGCCCCAGCATTTT. It yields the protein CASSTRTGRLRPQHF.

The genes are TRBV18 and TRBJ2-1, with 7 bases aligning to TRBD1. Germline trimming cut 3 bases from V and 13 bases from J; bases unmatched to any gene: 9. The CDR3 extends over 13 amino acids. Germline assignment: CDR1 KGHSH and CDR2 LQKENI. CDR3 nucleotide sequence: TGTGCCAGCTCACCGCCGACAGGGTCGTTTCAGTTCTTC. Protein sequence: CASSPPTGSFQFF.

The V gene is TRBV11-3, the J gene TRBJ2-5; no reliable D call. The CDR3 totals 14 residues. Germline CDR1 SGHNT, CDR2 YENEEA. V lost 0 bases, J lost 0 bases, and 5 bases lay in between. CDR3 region: CASSLDTHQETQYF. The DNA for the CDR3 is TGTGCCAGCAGCTTAGATACACACCAAGAGACCCAGTACTTC.

The genes are TRBV11-2 and TRBJ2-5, with D unclear. This CDR3 comprises 12 residues. Germline CDR1 SGHAT, CDR2 FQNNGV. V lost 5 bases and J 5 bases, leaving 9 bases between the germline ends. For the CDR3, the DNA is TGTGCCAGCAGCGCGGCATGGGAGACCCAGTACTTC. It yields the protein CASSAAWETQYF.

The chain links TRBV5-1 to TRBJ1-1; D is unclear. There are 13 residues in the CDR3. Germline loops: CDR1 SGHRS, CDR2 YFSETQ. V was pared by 0 bases and J by 2 bases, with 5 bases between. The CDR3 reads CASSLGANTEAFF. In DNA, the CDR3 is TGCGCCAGCAGCTTGGGAGCTAACACTGAAGCTTTCTTT. The full variable domain, completed using reference TRBV5-1 and TRBJ1-1, is KAGVTQTPRYLIKTRGQQVTLSCSPISGHRSVSWYQQTPGQGLQFLFEYFSETQRNKGNFPGRFSGRQFSNSRSEMNVSTLELGDSALYLCASSLGANTEAFFGQGTRLTVV.

This clone was detected only a few times. The chain is built from TRBV21-1 and TRBJ1-1. TRBV21-1 is a listed pseudogene. The CDR3 contains 14 residues. The CDR3 DNA reads as TGTGCCAGCAGCAGGGGGGGAGGCCCGGCGGAAGCTTTCTTT. This sequence encodes CASSRGGGPAEAFF.

This CDR3 reads CASSPPGAGADTQYF. Here the CDR3 DNA reads TGTGCCAGCAGCCCCCCTGGGGCGGGGGCAGATACGCAGTATTTT. V gene TRBV7-8 combines with J gene TRBJ2-3, with TRBD2 matching over 7 bases. V lost 5 bases, J lost 4 bases, and 9 bases stayed unmatched. Per the germline V gene, CDR1 is SGHVS and CDR2 is FQNEAQ. This CDR3 is built from 15 residues.

The V call is TRBV6-6, the J call TRBJ1-2; the D is unclear. Germline CDR1 is MNHNY and CDR2 is SVGAGI (reference sequence). The V end lost 3 bases, the J end lost 2 bases, and 13 bases lay between the germline ends. This CDR3 has 15 residues. This chain's CDR3 is CASSYPAGSNYGYTF. CDR3 sequence (DNA): TGTGCCAGCAGTTATCCGGCAGGCTCAAACTATGGCTACACCTTC.

This chain connects TRBV2 to TRBJ1-2, with unresolved D. Germline V CDR1 and CDR2: SNHLY, FYNNEI. V was pared by 8 bases and J by 4 bases, with 8 bases between. This CDR3 is 11 amino acids long. CDR3 amino acids: CASGQAYGYTF. The CDR3 DNA reads TGTGCCAGCGGCCAGGCCTATGGCTACACCTTC.

The gene calls are TRBV28 and TRBJ1-5; perhaps TRBD1 as D (5 bases). Trimming removed 3 bases at V and 3 bases at J, with 12 bases between. This CDR3 is built from 15 residues. The germline V gene encodes CDR1 MDHEN and CDR2 SYDVKM. DNA of the CDR3: TGTGCCAGCAGTTTCCGCACAGGCTCCAATCAGCCCCAGCATTTT. It translates to CASSFRTGSNQPQHF.

The count of this clone is one. V and J are TRBV7-2 and TRBJ1-5; tentatively, D is TRBD1 (6 bases). This CDR3 spans 13 amino acids. The V end was cut by 5 bases, the J end by 5 bases, with 10 bases between. Germline V gives CDR1 SGHTA, CDR2 FQGNSA. The CDR3 DNA follows: TGTGCCAGCAGCGCCGGGACATATCAGCCCCAGCATTTT. It translates to CASSAGTYQPQHF.

The chain is built from TRBV7-8 and TRBJ2-7; D gene unclear. The CDR3 runs to 15 residues. The germline V gene has CDR1 SGHVS and CDR2 FQNEAQ. Between the trimmed V and J ends, which lost 1 base and 2 bases, there was a span of 12 bases. This chain's CDR3 is CASSLVSGRAYEQYF. CDR3 coding DNA: TGTGCCAGCAGCTTAGTCTCGGGTCGCGCCTACGAGCAGTACTTC.

The sample holds a few counts of this clone. This chain links TRBV7-2 with TRBJ2-3; possible D gene TRBD2, 5 bases. CDR1 is SGHTA, CDR2 FQGNSA, per germline. CDR3 length equals 15 residues. Trimming took 1 base from V and 5 from J, leaving 13 bases between them. CDR3 region: CASSLEGREVDTQYF. As DNA, the CDR3 is TGTGCCAGCAGCTTAGAGGGTCGGGAAGTAGATACGCAGTATTTT. The full variable domain, in which reference TRBV7-2 and TRBJ2-3 provide the parts outside the CDR3, is GAGVSQSPSNKVTEKGKDVELRCDPISGHTALYWYRQSLGQGLEFLIYFQGNSAPDKSGLPSDRFSAERTGGSVSTLTIQRTQQEDSAVYLCASSLEGREVDTQYFGPGTRLTVL.

This chain connects TRBV7-9 to TRBJ1-2; 7 nucleotides agree with TRBD1. There are 14 residues in the CDR3. CDR1 and CDR2 (germline): SEHNR, FQNEAQ (reference sequence). J was trimmed by 4 bases and V by 3 bases; bases with no gene match: 5. The CDR3 bases are TGTGCCAGCAGCTTCCCCCGACAGGGCTATGGCTACACCTTC. As protein: CASSFPRQGYGYTF.

This chain connects TRBV28 to TRBJ2-2, with TRBD2 matching over 14 bases. The germline V gene encodes CDR1 MDHEN and CDR2 SYDVKM. This CDR3 region has 18 residues. Trimming removed 3 bases from V and 5 bases from J; junction bases left unmatched: 8. CDR3 coding DNA: TGTGCCAGCAGTTTCGTGAGACTAGCGGGAGGGGGGACCGGGGAGCTGTTTTTT. It specifies CASSFVRLAGGGTGELFF. The entire variable domain, with the rest obtained from reference TRBV28 and TRBJ2-2, is as follows: DVKVTQSSRYLVKRTGEKVFLECVQDMDHENMFWYRQDPGLGLRLIYFSYDVKMKEKGDIPEGYSVSREKKERFSLILESASTNQTSMYLCASSFVRLAGGGTGELFFGEGSRLTVL.

This clone was observed a single time. The junction does not match germline at one end; this may be a read error. The rearrangement links TRBV10-1 to TRBJ2-2, with D tentatively TRBD2 (6 bases). This CDR3 contains 15 residues. The V gene's germline CDR1 is WNHNN and CDR2 SYGVQD (reference sequence). The CDR3 nucleotides read TGCGCCAGCAGTGCCACGGGGGAGGACCACCGGGGAGCTGTTTTT. Amino acid sequence: CASSATGEDHRGAVF.

V usage is TRBV12-1 and J usage is TRBJ2-5; the D call of TRBD1 is as the table states it, not checked on the DNA. TRBV12-1 is assigned pseudogene status. This CDR3 is 15 amino acids long. Here the CDR3 DNA reads TGTGCCAGCAGCCCCGAAACAGGGGGGCGGGAGACCCAGTACTTC. Its translation: CASSPETGGRETQYF.

J is TRBJ2-1 and V is TRBV18; 13 positions agree with TRBD2. The CDR3 runs to 14 residues. Germline assignment: CDR1 KGHSH and CDR2 LQKENI. V dropped 5 bases and J dropped 9; count of bases not matched to a gene: 4. The CDR3 DNA reads as TGTGCCAGCTCAGTACGACTAGCGGGAGGTGAGCAGTTCTTC. It is translated as CASSVRLAGGEQFF.

V is TRBV7-6 and J is TRBJ2-3; D tentatively fits TRBD1 or TRBD2 (6 bases each). Germline CDR1 and CDR2: SGHVS and FNYEAQ. The V end lost 5 bases, the J end lost 1 base, and 16 bases lay between the germline ends. The CDR3 consists of 16 residues. The DNA of the CDR3 is TGTGCCAGCAGCCCCACGGGGGCGGTGGGCACAGATACGCAGTATTTT. This codes for CASSPTGAVGTDTQYF.

V usage is TRBV11-2 and J usage is TRBJ1-2; 9 bases map to TRBD1. This CDR3 spans 14 amino acids. V shed 4 bases, J shed 4 bases, and the junction held 4 bases outside the gene matches. Germline assignment: CDR1 SGHAT and CDR2 FQNNGV. This CDR3 reads CASSSTGGGYGYTF. DNA for the CDR3: TGTGCCAGCAGCTCTACAGGGGGCGGCTATGGCTACACCTTC.

V is TRBV18 and J is TRBJ2-5; D is unresolved. This CDR3 spans 13 amino acids. Trimming cost V 3 bases and J 3 bases, with 8 bases left between them. Germline V lookup: CDR1 KGHSH, CDR2 LQKENI. The CDR3: CASSPAGEETQYF. The CDR3 coding sequence is TGTGCCAGCTCACCGGCAGGAGAAGAGACCCAGTACTTC. Variable domain in full (rest from reference TRBV18 and TRBJ2-5): NAGVMQNPRHLVRRRGQEARLRCSPMKGHSHVYWYRQLPEEGLKFMVYLQKENIIDESGMPKERFSAEFPKEGPSILRIQQVVRGDSAAYFCASSPAGEETQYFGPGTRLLVL.

The sample holds one count of this clone. The chain carries TRBV5-1 and TRBJ2-3, with D unresolved. There are 14 residues in the CDR3. V gave up 9 bases and J gave up 0 bases, with 14 bases separating them. Germline CDR1 reads SGHRS; CDR2 reads YFSETQ. CDR3 bases: TGCGCCACCACTCCCGGGCGAAGCACAGATACGCAGTATTTT. Translating gives CATTPGRSTDTQYF.

The V gene is TRBV7-8, the J gene TRBJ2-1, with D unclear. V lost 4 bases and J 8 bases, leaving 9 bases between the germline ends. The V gene's germline CDR1 is SGHVS and CDR2 FQNEAQ. This CDR3 is built from 12 residues. The CDR3 sequence is CASSSVGDEQFF. CDR3 coding DNA: TGTGCCAGCAGCTCCGTCGGCGATGAGCAGTTCTTC. Looking up the rest from reference TRBV7-8 and TRBJ2-1 gives the full variable domain: GAGVSQSPRYKVAKRGQDVALRCDPISGHVSLFWYQQALGQGPEFLTYFQNEAQLDKSGLPSDRFFAERPEGSVSTLKIQRTQQEDSAVYLCASSSVGDEQFFGPGTRLTVL.

J is TRBJ1-2 and V is TRBV29-1, with D perhaps matching TRBD1 (5 bases). Germline lookup yields CDR1 SQVTM and CDR2 ANQGSEA. V lost 4 bases and J lost 4, with 13 bases in between. The CDR3 is made up of 13 amino acids. This chain's CDR3 is CSVGGRGSYGYTF. In DNA, the CDR3 is TGCAGCGTTGGGGGACGGGGGTCCTATGGCTACACCTTC.